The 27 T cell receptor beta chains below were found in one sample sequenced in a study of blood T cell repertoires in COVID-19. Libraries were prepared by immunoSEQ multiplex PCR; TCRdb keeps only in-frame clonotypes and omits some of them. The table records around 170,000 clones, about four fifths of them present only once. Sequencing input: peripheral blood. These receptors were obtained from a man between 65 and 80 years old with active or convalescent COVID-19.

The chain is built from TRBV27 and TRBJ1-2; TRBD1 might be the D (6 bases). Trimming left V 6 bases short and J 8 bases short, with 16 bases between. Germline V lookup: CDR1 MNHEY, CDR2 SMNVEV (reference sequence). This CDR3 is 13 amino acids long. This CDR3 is CASSQTGYTGYTF. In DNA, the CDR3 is TGTGCCAGCAGCCAAACAGGGTATACCGGCTACACCTTC.

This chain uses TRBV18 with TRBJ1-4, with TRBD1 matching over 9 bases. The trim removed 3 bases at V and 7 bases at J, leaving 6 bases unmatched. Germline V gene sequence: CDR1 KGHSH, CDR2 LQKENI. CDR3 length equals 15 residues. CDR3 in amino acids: CASSPGTGNGEKLFF. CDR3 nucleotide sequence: TGTGCCAGCTCACCCGGGACAGGGAACGGTGAAAAACTGTTTTTT.

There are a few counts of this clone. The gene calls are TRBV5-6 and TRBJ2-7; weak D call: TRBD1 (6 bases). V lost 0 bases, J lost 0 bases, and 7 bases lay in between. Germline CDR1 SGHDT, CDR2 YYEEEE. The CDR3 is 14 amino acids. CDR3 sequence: CASSLAGVSYEQYF. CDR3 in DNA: TGTGCCAGCAGCTTGGCAGGGGTCTCCTACGAGCAGTACTTC.

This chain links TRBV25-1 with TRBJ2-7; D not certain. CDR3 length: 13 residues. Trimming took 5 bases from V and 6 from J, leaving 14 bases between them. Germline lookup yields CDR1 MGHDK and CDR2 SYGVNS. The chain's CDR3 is CASSIHGDFEQYF. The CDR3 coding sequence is TGTGCCAGCAGTATACACGGAGACTTCGAGCAGTACTTC.

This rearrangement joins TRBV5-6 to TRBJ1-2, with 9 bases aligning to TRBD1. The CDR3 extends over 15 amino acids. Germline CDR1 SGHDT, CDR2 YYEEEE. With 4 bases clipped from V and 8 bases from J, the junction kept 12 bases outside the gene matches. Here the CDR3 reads CASSPRQGGFPGYTF. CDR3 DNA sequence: TGTGCCAGCAGCCCCCGACAGGGGGGCTTCCCAGGCTACACCTTC.

CDR3 nucleotides: TGTGCCAGCAGCCTCGCAGGGCTCAGGACCCAGCATTTT. Translating it yields CASSLAGLRTQHF. This sequence joins TRBV12-3 or TRBV12-4 and TRBJ1-5; D is possibly TRBD1 (5 bases). The V end lost 6 bases, the J end lost 11 bases, and 17 bases lay between the germline ends. The CDR3 covers 13 residues.

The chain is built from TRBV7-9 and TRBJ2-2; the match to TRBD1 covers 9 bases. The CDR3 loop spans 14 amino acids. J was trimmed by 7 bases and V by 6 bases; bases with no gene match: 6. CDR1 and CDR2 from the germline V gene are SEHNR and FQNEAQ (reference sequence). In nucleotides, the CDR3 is TGTGCCAGCAGGCAACAGGGGGCTAACGGGGAGCTGTTTTTT. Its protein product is CASRQQGANGELFF.

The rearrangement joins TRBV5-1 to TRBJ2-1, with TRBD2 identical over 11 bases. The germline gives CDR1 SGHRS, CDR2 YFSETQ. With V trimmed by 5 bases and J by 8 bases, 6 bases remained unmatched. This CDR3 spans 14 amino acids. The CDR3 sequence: CASRIAGGSDEQFF. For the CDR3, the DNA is TGCGCCAGCAGAATAGCGGGGGGGAGCGATGAGCAGTTCTTC.

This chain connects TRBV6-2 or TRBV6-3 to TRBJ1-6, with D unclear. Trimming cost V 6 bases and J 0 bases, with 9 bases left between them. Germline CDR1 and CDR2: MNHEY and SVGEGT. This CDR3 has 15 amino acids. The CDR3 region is CASSLLSSYNSPLHF. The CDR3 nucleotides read TGTGCCAGCAGCCTACTGTCCTCCTATAATTCACCCCTCCACTTT.

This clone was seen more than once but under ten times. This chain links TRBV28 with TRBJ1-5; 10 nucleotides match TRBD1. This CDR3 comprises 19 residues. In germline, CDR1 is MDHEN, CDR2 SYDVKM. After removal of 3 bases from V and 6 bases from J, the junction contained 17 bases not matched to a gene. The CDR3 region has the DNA TGTGCCAGCAGTTTCCAGAATCGACAGGGGGCTTATCTGCGTCAGCCCCAGCATTTT. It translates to CASSFQNRQGAYLRQPQHF.

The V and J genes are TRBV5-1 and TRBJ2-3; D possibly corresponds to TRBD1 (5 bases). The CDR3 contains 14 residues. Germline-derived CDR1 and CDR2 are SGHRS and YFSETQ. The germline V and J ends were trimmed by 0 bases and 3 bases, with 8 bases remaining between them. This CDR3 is CASSLEGNTDTQYF. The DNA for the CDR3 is TGCGCCAGCAGCTTGGAGGGGAATACAGATACGCAGTATTTT.

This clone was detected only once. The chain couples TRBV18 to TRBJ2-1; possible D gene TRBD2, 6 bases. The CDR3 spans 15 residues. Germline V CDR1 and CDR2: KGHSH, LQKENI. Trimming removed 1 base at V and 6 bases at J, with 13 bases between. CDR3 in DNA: TGTGCCAGCTCACCACTCCGGGAGTCGAGCAATGAGCAGTTCTTC. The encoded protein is CASSPLRESSNEQFF.

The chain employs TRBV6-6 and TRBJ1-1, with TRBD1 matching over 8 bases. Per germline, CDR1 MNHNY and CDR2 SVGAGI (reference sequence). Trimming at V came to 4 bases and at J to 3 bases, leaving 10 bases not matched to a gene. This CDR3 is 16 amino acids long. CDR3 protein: CASSSSGQGPDTEAFF. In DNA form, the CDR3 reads TGTGCCAGCAGTTCCTCAGGACAGGGACCAGACACTGAAGCTTTCTTT.

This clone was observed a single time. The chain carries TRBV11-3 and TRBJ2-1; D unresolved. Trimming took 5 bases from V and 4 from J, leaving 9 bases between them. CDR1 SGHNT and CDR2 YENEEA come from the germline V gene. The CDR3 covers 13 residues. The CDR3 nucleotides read TGTGCCAGCAGCCGAGCCTTATACAATGAGCAGTTCTTC. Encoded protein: CASSRALYNEQFF.

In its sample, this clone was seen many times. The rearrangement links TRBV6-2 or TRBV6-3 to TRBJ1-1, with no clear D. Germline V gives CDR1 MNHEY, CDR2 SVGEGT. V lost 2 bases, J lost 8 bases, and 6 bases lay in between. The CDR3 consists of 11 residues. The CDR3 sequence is CASSYRSEAFF. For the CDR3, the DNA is TGTGCCAGCAGTTACCGGAGCGAAGCTTTCTTT.

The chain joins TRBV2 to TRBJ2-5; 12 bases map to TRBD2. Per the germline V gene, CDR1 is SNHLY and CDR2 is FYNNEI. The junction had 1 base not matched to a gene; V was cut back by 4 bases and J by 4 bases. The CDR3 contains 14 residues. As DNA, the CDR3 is TGTGCCAGCAGTGGGACTAGCGGGACAGAGACCCAGTACTTC. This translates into CASSGTSGTETQYF.

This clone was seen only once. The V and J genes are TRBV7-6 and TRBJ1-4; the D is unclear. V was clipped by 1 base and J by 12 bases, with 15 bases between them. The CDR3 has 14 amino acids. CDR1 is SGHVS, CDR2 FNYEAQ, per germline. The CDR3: CASSLVVRTSELFF. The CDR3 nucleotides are TGTGCCAGCAGCTTAGTGGTCCGGACTTCCGAACTGTTTTTT.

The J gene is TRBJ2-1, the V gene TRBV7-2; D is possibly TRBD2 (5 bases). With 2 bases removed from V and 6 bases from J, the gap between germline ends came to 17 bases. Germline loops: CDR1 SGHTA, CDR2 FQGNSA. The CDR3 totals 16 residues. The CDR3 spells CASSLISSGMSNEQFF. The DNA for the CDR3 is TGTGCCAGCAGCTTAATTTCCTCGGGAATGAGCAATGAGCAGTTCTTC.

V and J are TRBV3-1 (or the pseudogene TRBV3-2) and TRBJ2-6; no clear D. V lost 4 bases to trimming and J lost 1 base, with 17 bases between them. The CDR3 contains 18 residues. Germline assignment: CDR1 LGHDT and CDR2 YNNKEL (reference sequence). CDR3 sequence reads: CASSLTSHVVSGANVLTF. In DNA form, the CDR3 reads TGTGCCAGCAGCCTTACTTCCCACGTTGTATCTGGGGCCAACGTCCTGACTTTC.

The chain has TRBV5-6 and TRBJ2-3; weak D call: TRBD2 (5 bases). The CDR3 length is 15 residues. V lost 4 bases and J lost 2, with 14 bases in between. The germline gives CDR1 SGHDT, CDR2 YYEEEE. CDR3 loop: CASSMAAEPTDTQYF. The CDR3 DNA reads TGTGCCAGCAGCATGGCAGCGGAACCCACAGATACGCAGTATTTT. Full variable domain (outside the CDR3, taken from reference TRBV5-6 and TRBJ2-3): DAGVTQSPTHLIKTRGQQVTLRCSPKSGHDTVSWYQQALGQGPQFIFQYYEEEERQRGNFPDRFSGHQFPNYSSELNVNALLLGDSALYLCASSMAAEPTDTQYFGPGTRLTVL.

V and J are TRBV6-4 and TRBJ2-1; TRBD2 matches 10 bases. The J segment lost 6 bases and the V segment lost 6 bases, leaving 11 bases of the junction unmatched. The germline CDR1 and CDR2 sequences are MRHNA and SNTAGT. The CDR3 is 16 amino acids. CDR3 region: CASSLSPSGGVNEQFF. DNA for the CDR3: TGTGCCAGCAGCCTCTCTCCTAGCGGGGGTGTCAATGAGCAGTTCTTC.

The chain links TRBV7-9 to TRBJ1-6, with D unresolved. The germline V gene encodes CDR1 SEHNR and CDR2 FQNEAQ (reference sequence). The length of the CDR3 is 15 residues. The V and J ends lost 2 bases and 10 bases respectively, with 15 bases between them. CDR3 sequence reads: CASSLLEGKGSPLHF. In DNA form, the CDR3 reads TGTGCCAGCAGCTTACTGGAGGGAAAAGGATCACCCCTCCACTTT.

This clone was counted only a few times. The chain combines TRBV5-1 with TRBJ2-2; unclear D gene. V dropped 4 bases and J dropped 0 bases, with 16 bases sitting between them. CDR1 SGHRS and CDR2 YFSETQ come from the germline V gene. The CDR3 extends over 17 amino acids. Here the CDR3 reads CASSPGSRWPNTGELFF. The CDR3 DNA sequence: TGCGCCAGCAGCCCCGGAAGCAGGTGGCCGAACACCGGGGAGCTGTTTTTT. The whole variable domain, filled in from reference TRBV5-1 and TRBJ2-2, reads KAGVTQTPRYLIKTRGQQVTLSCSPISGHRSVSWYQQTPGQGLQFLFEYFSETQRNKGNFPGRFSGRQFSNSRSEMNVSTLELGDSALYLCASSPGSRWPNTGELFFGEGSRLTVL.

The CDR3 sequence is CASSVRSGDPTDTQYF. The CDR3 DNA is TGTGCCAGCAGCGTACGGAGCGGAGACCCCACAGATACGCAGTATTTT. This sequence joins TRBV9 and TRBJ2-3, with D possibly TRBD2 on 5 matching bases. Germline CDR1 SGDLS, CDR2 YYNGEE. The V and J ends lost 1 base and 2 bases respectively, with 14 bases between them. The CDR3 sequence is 16 residues long.

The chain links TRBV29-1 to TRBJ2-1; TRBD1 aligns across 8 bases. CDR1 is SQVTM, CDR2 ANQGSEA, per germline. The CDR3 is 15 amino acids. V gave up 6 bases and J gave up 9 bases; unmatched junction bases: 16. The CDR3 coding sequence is TGCAGCGTGGAACCGGGACAGGCGGGTTTCGGTGAGCAGTTCTTC. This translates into CSVEPGQAGFGEQFF.

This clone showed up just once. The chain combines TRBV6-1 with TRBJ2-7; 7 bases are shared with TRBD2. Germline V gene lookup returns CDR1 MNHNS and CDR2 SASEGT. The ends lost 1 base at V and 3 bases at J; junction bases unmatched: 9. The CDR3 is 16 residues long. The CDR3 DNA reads TGTGCCAGCAGTGAAGGTGTTACGGGGGGTTACTACGAGCAGTACTTC. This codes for CASSEGVTGGYYEQYF.

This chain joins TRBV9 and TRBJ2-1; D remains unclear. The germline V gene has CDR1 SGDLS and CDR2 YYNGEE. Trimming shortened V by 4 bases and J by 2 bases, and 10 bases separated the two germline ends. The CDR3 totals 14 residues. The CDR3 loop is CASSFSETYNEQFF. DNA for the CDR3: TGTGCCAGCAGCTTCTCCGAGACCTACAATGAGCAGTTCTTC.